A selection of T cell receptor beta chains follows, all from one sample in a study of T cells in Graves' hyperthyroidism and ophthalmopathy. TCRdb itself ran the multiplex PCR reads through MiXCR, one entry per CDR3 protein. Of a few hundred thousand distinct CDR3 sequences listed, roughly a fifth are singletons. Sequenced material: blood. These receptor sequences come from a man aged 50 or older with Graves' ophthalmopathy. Both conserved end residues are trimmed from each CDR3.

V,J,CDR3
TRBV5-1,TRBJ2-4,ASSVGATIGNIQY
TRBV11-1,TRBJ2-2,ASSLAFTGELF
TRBV5-6,TRBJ2-5,ASSTSETQY
TRBV5-1,TRBJ2-7,ASSLELASNEQY
TRBV20-1,TRBJ2-1,SARPRTGNEQF
TRBV20-1,TRBJ1-2,SAHTPDYGYT
TRBV7-2,TRBJ2-7,ASTGLAGGWEQY
TRBV28,TRBJ2-7,ASSLTGERYEQY
TRBV5-1,TRBJ2-1,ASTRDPGASYNEQF
TRBV2,TRBJ2-5,ASSGVAAQY
TRBV9,TRBJ2-7,ASSVAGGGEQY
TRBV16,TRBJ2-7,ASSQSTDYSYEQY
TRBV28,TRBJ2-1,ASTIRTEVYNEQF
TRBV28,TRBJ2-5,ASSLLTGKETQY
TRBV20-1,TRBJ2-1,SARLAGAGSYNEQF
TRBV28,TRBJ1-2,ASIPGGGYGYT
TRBV7-9,TRBJ2-5,ASSPAGSGSVETQY
TRBV7-2,TRBJ2-1,ASSLVGPGLANEQF
TRBV5-8,TRBJ1-1,ASSLSATGGNTEAF
TRBV12-3/TRBV12-4,TRBJ1-1,ASRPGQGLGNTEAF
TRBV6-1,TRBJ2-5,ASSTGQGVRTQY
TRBV28,TRBJ2-5,ASSYSGDGETQY
TRBV29-1,TRBJ2-2,SVDPTGVGTGELF
TRBV3-1,TRBJ1-1,ASSRDRQNTEAF
TRBV28,TRBJ2-3,ASSRSTDPQY
TRBV14,TRBJ2-7,ASKKQGGDEQY
TRBV6-1,TRBJ2-7,ASSGVRDRGNREQY
TRBV20-1,TRBJ2-3,SARDPNRGLSSTDTQY
TRBV5-1,TRBJ1-2,ASTQGTGVDYT
TRBV4-2,TRBJ2-3,ASSQGLQTYTQY
TRBV6-5,TRBJ2-6,ASSYIMDGANVLT
TRBV6-2/TRBV6-3,TRBJ2-7,ASSYSGHLAYEQY
TRBV4-1,TRBJ2-6,ASSNPTRQRSWANVLT
TRBV10-3,TRBJ1-6,AISEGDRSNSPLH
TRBV3-1,TRBJ1-1,ASSQAYGGGLNTEAF
TRBV6-2/TRBV6-3,TRBJ2-1,ASSYFGANEQF
TRBV10-3,TRBJ1-5,AISDPTVNQPQH
TRBV27,TRBJ2-2,ASPWLARRELF
TRBV6-1,TRBJ2-5,ASSWPTGGKETQY
TRBV12-3/TRBV12-4,TRBJ1-1,ASSSNRDGGTEAF
TRBV27,TRBJ2-3,ASSYNSRGSTDTQY
TRBV7-2,TRBJ2-5,ASSSQLQETQY
TRBV29-1,TRBJ2-2,SVTQLASNTGELF
TRBV19,TRBJ1-2,ASSIEKEGSYGYT
TRBV20-1,TRBJ2-7,SAPGWGEYEQY
TRBV28,TRBJ1-5,ASSLYGGWDQPQH
TRBV28,TRBJ2-7,ASTPRPSYEQY
TRBV5-1,TRBJ1-1,ASSLVDMNTEAF
TRBV12-3/TRBV12-4,TRBJ2-2,ASSLRGEGGELF
TRBV11-2,TRBJ1-4,ASSLDGASGEKLF
TRBV28,TRBJ2-4,ASRGGGLAAVKNIQY
TRBV24-1,TRBJ2-7,ATSDSTGILREQY
TRBV6-1,TRBJ2-7,ASRPGTGWSYEQY